The TCR beta chain described here comes from a study of cytomegalovirus exposure and HLA in healthy donors. The CDR3 sequence is 15 residues long. Trimming stripped 5 bases from V and 5 bases from J, with 15 bases between. The germline CDR1 and CDR2 sequences are LNHNV and YYDKDF (reference sequence). PCR primers comprised 60 Vbeta and 13 Jbeta primers. The repertoire was sequenced with immunoSEQ multiplex PCR; TCRdb's copy has only in-frame clones and lacks some. The specimen's table records some 48,000 clones. The sample was PBMCs. The chain carries TRBV15 and TRBJ2-2; D perhaps matches TRBD2 (6 bases). The source is a man aged 40-55 years in good health and CMV-seropositive. CDR3 sequence reads: CATSGDWAGTGELFF. The CDR3 DNA reads TGTGCCACCAGCGGCGACTGGGCGGGGACCGGGGAGCTGTTTTTT. Full variable domain (remainder filled in from reference TRBV15 and TRBJ2-2): DAMVIQNPRYQVTQFGKPVTLSCSQTLNHNVMYWYQQKSSQAPKLLFHYYDKDFNNEADTPDNFQSRRPNTSFCFLDIRSPGLGDTAMYLCATSGDWAGTGELFFGEGSRLTVL.